The 6 T cell receptor beta chains given below trace back to one sample, sequenced in a study of T-cell reconstitution after alpha-beta-depleted transplantation in children. No antigens are known for them. Unique molecular identifiers were built into the TCRbeta library. One entry per CDR3 protein results from TCRdb running MiXCR on the PCR reads. The sample shows about 290,000 distinct CDR3 sequences, 7.5% to 9% of them seen only once. General study findings and limits: Newly produced T cells mostly accounted for T-cell counts and diversity one year post-transplant.

The material was peripheral blood, obtained 360 days after TCRalphabeta/CD19-depleted stem cell transplant. These receptors all stem from a female patient under 10 years old who had a stem cell transplant for Fanconi anemia, so the T cells may come from the graft donor.

This clonotype was picked up many times. V usage is TRBV7-8 and J usage is TRBJ2-1; TRBD2 agrees at 12 bases. Germline V CDR1 and CDR2: SGHVS, FQNEAQ. V gave up 3 bases and J gave up 8 bases; unmatched junction bases: 8. CDR3 length: 16 residues. CDR3 DNA sequence: TGTGCCAGCAGCTTCTCTCTAGCGGGAGGGAGGCATGAGCAGTTCTTC. This encodes CASSFSLAGGRHEQFF. Supplemented by reference TRBV7-8 and TRBJ2-1, the full variable domain reads GAGVSQSPRYKVAKRGQDVALRCDPISGHVSLFWYQQALGQGPEFLTYFQNEAQLDKSGLPSDRFFAERPEGSVSTLKIQRTQQEDSAVYLCASSFSLAGGRHEQFFGPGTRLTVL.

This clonotype appeared many times. Here the CDR3 DNA reads TGCGCCAGCAGCCAACTCACGCGGGGAGAGACCCAGTACTTC. Amino acid sequence: CASSQLTRGETQYF. The chain has TRBV4-3 and TRBJ2-5, with a tentative D call TRBD2 (6 bases). From germline, CDR1 is LGHNA and CDR2 YSLEER. Trimming cost V 2 bases and J 4 bases, with 11 bases left between them. CDR3 length: 14 amino acids.

This clonotype was counted between two and nine times. The V gene is TRBV7-9, the J gene TRBJ2-5, with D possibly called TRBD1 or TRBD2 (5 bases each). CDR3 length equals 16 residues. Trimming cost V 1 base and J 4 bases, with 16 bases left between them. Germline assignment: CDR1 SEHNR and CDR2 FQNEAQ (reference sequence). Here the CDR3 reads CASSLVGTSGRETQYF. CDR3 nucleotide sequence: TGTGCCAGCAGCTTAGTGGGGACCTCAGGGAGAGAGACCCAGTACTTC.

Many counts were recorded for this clonotype. The rearrangement links TRBV5-1 to TRBJ2-3, with D perhaps matching TRBD1 (6 bases). The V and J ends lost 4 bases and 2 bases respectively, with 17 bases between them. From germline, CDR1 is SGHRS and CDR2 YFSETQ. The CDR3 is 16 amino acids. In DNA form, the CDR3 reads TGCGCCAGCAGCACCTCCCCCGGGACAATCACAGATACGCAGTATTTT. It specifies CASSTSPGTITDTQYF.

This clonotype was seen only once. The V and J genes are TRBV3-1 and TRBJ1-1; D remains unclear. The CDR3 runs 16 residues. Germline V gives CDR1 LGHDT, CDR2 YNNKEL (reference sequence). The V end was cut by 0 bases, the J end by 0 bases, with 11 bases between. The CDR3 sequence is CASSQERGSMNTEAFF. CDR3 nucleotides: TGTGCCAGCAGCCAAGAACGAGGCAGTATGAACACTGAAGCTTTCTTT.

V and J are TRBV6-6 and TRBJ1-2; a possible D gene is TRBD1 (5 bases). This CDR3 comprises 11 residues. Trimming stripped 6 bases from V and 13 bases from J, with 15 bases between. The germline V gene has CDR1 MNHNY and CDR2 SVGAGI (reference sequence). The DNA for the CDR3 is TGTGCCAGCAGCCTAACGGGGGGAATCACCTTC. Translating gives CASSLTGGITF.